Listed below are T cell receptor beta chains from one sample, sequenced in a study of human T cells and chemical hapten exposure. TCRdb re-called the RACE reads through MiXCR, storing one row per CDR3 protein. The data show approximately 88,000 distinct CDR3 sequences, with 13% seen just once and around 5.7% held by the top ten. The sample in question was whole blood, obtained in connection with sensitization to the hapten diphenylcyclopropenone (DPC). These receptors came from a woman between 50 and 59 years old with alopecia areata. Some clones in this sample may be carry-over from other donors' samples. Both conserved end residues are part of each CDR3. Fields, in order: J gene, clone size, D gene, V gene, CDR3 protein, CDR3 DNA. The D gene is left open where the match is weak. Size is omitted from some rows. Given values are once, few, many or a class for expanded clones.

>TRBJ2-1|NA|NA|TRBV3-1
CASSQPLVSYNEQFF
TGTGCCAGCAGCCAGCCGCTCGTATCCTACAATGAGCAGTTCTTC
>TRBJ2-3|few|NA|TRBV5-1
CASSLAATDTQYF
TGCGCCAGCAGCTTGGCCGCCACAGATACGCAGTATTTT
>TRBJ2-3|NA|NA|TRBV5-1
CASSFSSNPSTDTQYF
TGCGCCAGCAGCTTTTCTAGTAACCCTAGCACAGATACGCAGTATTTT
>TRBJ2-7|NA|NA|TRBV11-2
CASSPTGREYF
TGTGCCAGCAGCCCTACAGGGCGTGAGTACTTC
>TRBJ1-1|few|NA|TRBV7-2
CASRGVRVAEAFF
TGTGCCAGCCGAGGAGTTCGGGTCGCTGAAGCTTTCTTT
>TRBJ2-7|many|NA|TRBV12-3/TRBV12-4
CASSGGLYEQYF
TGTGCCAGCAGCGGGGGGCTCTACGAGCAGTACTTC
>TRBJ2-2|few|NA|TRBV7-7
CASSLTTGTGELFF
TGTGCTAGCAGCTTAACTACGGGAACCGGGGAGCTGTTTTTT
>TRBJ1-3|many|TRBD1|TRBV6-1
CASGRTGETIYF
TGTGCCAGCGGTCGGACAGGCGAAACCATATATTTT
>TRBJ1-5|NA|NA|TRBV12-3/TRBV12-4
CASSQQGSQPQHF
TGTGCCAGCAGTCAACAGGGTTCGCAGCCCCAGCATTTT
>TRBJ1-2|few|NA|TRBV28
CASRRDNYGYTF
TGTGCCAGCAGGAGGGACAACTATGGCTACACCTTC
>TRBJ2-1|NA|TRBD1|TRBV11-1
CASSVRGQGQQFF
TGTGCCAGCAGCGTTAGAGGACAGGGGCAGCAGTTCTTC
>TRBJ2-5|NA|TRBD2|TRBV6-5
CASSYSLLAGVETQYF
TGTGCCAGCAGTTACTCTCTACTAGCGGGAGTTGAGACCCAGTACTTC
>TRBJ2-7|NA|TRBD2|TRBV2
CATGPGGAYEQYF
TGTGCCACCGGACCGGGAGGGGCTTACGAGCAGTACTTC
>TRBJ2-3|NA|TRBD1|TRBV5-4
CATGGQGTDTQYF
TGTGCCACCGGTGGACAGGGCACAGATACGCAGTATTTT
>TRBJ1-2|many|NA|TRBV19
CASSEIADSNYGYTF
TGTGCCAGTAGCGAAATTGCGGACTCGAACTATGGCTACACCTTC
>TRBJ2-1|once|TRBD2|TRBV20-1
CSADGLARANEQFF
TGCAGTGCTGACGGACTAGCGAGAGCCAATGAGCAGTTCTTC
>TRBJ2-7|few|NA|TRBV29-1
CSVGTVVGYEQYF
TGCAGCGTAGGGACTGTCGTCGGCTACGAGCAGTACTTC
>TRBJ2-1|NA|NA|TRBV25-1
CASSGAGRYNEQFF
TGTGCCAGCAGTGGGGCAGGGCGCTACAATGAGCAGTTCTTC
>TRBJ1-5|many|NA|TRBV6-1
CASSGGPQGNQPQHF
TGTGCCAGCAGTGGAGGACCTCAGGGCAATCAGCCCCAGCATTTT
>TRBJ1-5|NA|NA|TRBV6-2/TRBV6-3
CASSYPSGQGTISNQPQHF
TGTGCCAGCAGTTATCCGAGCGGGCAGGGGACGATTAGCAATCAGCCCCAGCATTTT
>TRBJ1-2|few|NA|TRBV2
CASITDRNNYGYTF
TGTGCCAGCATCACCGACAGGAATAACTATGGCTACACCTTC
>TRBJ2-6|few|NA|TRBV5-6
CASSLYGATGANVLTF
TGTGCCAGCAGCTTGTATGGGGCGACTGGGGCCAACGTCCTGACTTTC
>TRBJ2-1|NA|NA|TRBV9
CASNEGYNEQFF
TGTGCCAGTAATGAAGGTTACAATGAGCAGTTCTTC
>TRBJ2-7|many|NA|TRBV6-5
CASSSLRGPYEQYF
TGTGCCAGCAGTTCCCTCCGCGGGCCCTACGAGCAGTACTTC
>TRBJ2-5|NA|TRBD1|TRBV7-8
CASSPRTGGSSETQYF
TGTGCCAGCAGCCCCAGGACAGGGGGCTCATCAGAGACCCAGTACTTC
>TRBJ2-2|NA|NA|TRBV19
CASHPDTAWTGELFF
TGTGCCAGTCATCCCGACACCGCTTGGACCGGGGAGCTGTTTTTT
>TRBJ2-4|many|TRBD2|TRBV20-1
CSAAQLAGDYIQYF
TGCAGTGCCGCACAGCTAGCGGGAGATTACATTCAGTACTTC
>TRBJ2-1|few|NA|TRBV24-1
CATAPGIGHNEQFF
TGTGCCACCGCCCCCGGCATCGGCCACAATGAGCAGTTCTTC
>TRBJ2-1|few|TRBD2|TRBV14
CASSQEAGSYEQFF
TGTGCCAGCAGCCAAGAAGCGGGAAGCTATGAGCAGTTCTTC
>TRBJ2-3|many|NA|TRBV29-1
CSVDSTDTQYF
TGCAGCGTTGACAGCACAGATACGCAGTATTTT
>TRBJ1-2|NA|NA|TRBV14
CASSRSWGPYGYTF
TGTGCCAGCAGCCGCTCCTGGGGACCCTATGGCTACACCTTC
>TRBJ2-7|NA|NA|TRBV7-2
CASSRPGWTYEQYF
TGTGCCAGCAGCCGTCCGGGTTGGACCTACGAGCAGTACTTC